Below, 20 T cell receptor beta chains from the same sample are listed, as sequenced in a study of graft-versus-host responses after intestinal transplantation. Profiled with immunoSEQ multiplex PCR; TCRdb holds only in-frame clones, not every one. This sample has 80,000 or so clones, with 92% found just once. The material sequenced was PBMCs, taken 98 days after intestinal transplantation. The receptors shown here come from a human patient who received an intestinal transplant, so some T cells may come from the graft donor.

V is TRBV5-4 and J is TRBJ1-6; 7 bases agree with TRBD1. Trimming took 4 bases from V and 10 from J; bases not matched to a gene: 8. Germline CDR1 SGHNT, CDR2 YYREEE (reference sequence). This CDR3 has 14 residues. The CDR3, as DNA: TGTGCCAGCAGCCTACAGGGGTTGGGGTCACCCCTCCACTTT. This codes for CASSLQGLGSPLHF.

This clone was seen more than once but under ten times. The chain recombines TRBV27 with TRBJ2-7; D may be TRBD2 (6 bases). With 1 base removed from V and 6 bases from J, the gap between germline ends came to 10 bases. The CDR3 runs to 13 residues. Germline V gene lookup returns CDR1 MNHEY and CDR2 SMNVEV (reference sequence). The chain's CDR3 is CASSLWGDGEQYF. The CDR3 nucleotides read TGTGCCAGCAGTTTATGGGGGGACGGCGAGCAGTACTTC.

The chain recombines TRBV9 with TRBJ1-3, with TRBD1 matching over 7 bases. V was clipped by 3 bases and J by 0 bases; unmatched bases: 9. CDR1 SGDLS and CDR2 YYNGEE come from the germline V gene. The CDR3 consists of 17 residues. The CDR3 DNA follows: TGTGCCAGCAGCGCAAGGACAGGTGAGGTCTCTGGAAACACCATATATTTT. Amino acids: CASSARTGEVSGNTIYF.

This chain links TRBV28 with TRBJ2-5; D is perhaps TRBD2 (6 bases). The end of the DNA fits TRBJ2-7 better, so the J call may be wrong. The germline V gene encodes CDR1 MDHEN and CDR2 SYDVKM. This CDR3 is built from 16 residues. CDR3 in DNA: TGTGCCAGCAGTTCACCTCTAAGCGGGCCTGACTACGAGCAGTACTTC. Residues: CASSSPLSGPDYEQYF.

The chain recombines TRBV5-1 with TRBJ2-3; D perhaps matches TRBD2 (5 bases). CDR1 and CDR2 (germline): SGHRS, YFSETQ. Trimming pared 3 bases from V and 2 bases from J, leaving 13 bases between. CDR3 length: 15 amino acids. CDR3 protein: CASSSKAAYTDTQYF. The CDR3 DNA reads TGCGCCAGCAGCTCTAAAGCGGCGTACACAGATACGCAGTATTTT.

This chain links TRBV11-3 with TRBJ2-5, with a tentative D call TRBD1 (6 bases). CDR1 is SGHNT and CDR2 is YENEEA in the germline V gene. The CDR3 consists of 14 residues. With 4 bases removed from V and 2 bases from J, the gap between germline ends came to 11 bases. CDR3 region: CASSSTGQQETQYF. The CDR3 DNA reads as TGTGCCAGCAGCTCGACTGGACAGCAAGAGACCCAGTACTTC.

The V gene is TRBV21-1, the J gene TRBJ2-7; no DNA check was done on the table's D call, TRBD2. TRBV21-1 is a pseudogene segment. The CDR3 runs to 16 residues. The CDR3 bases are TGTGCCAGCAGTCCCGGACTAGCGGAATTCCCCTACGAGCAGTACTTC. It codes for CASSPGLAEFPYEQYF.

V is TRBV7-3 and J is TRBJ2-3; D tentatively fits TRBD1 or TRBD2 (6 bases each). V was trimmed by 3 bases and J by 4 bases, leaving 14 bases between them. The CDR3 sequence is 15 residues long. The V gene's germline CDR1 is SGHTA and CDR2 FQGTGA. The CDR3 is CASSLSGGLADTQYF. The CDR3 nucleotides are TGTGCCAGCAGCTTGTCCGGGGGCTTAGCAGATACGCAGTATTTT.

V gene TRBV27 combines with J gene TRBJ2-3; TRBD2 agrees at 14 bases. This CDR3 is 14 amino acids long. The V and J ends lost 8 bases and 4 bases, in that order; junction bases with no gene match: 2. Germline-derived CDR1 and CDR2 are MNHEY and SMNVEV (reference sequence). The CDR3 region is CASLGLAGADTQYF. CDR3 DNA sequence: TGTGCCAGCCTGGGACTAGCGGGAGCAGATACGCAGTATTTT.

J is TRBJ1-5 and V is TRBV28; D unresolved. V lost 4 bases, J lost 6 bases, and 13 bases lay in between. Germline lookup yields CDR1 MDHEN and CDR2 SYDVKM. This CDR3 spans 14 amino acids. This chain's CDR3 is CASSSPVGRQPQHF. In DNA, the CDR3 is TGTGCCAGCAGTTCACCCGTTGGACGTCAGCCCCAGCATTTT.

The J gene is TRBJ1-4, the V gene TRBV4-1, with D perhaps TRBD1 (5 bases). CDR3 size: 12 residues. Looked up from germline, CDR1 is MGHRA and CDR2 is YSYEKL. With 5 bases removed from V and 8 bases from J, the gap between germline ends came to 9 bases. The CDR3 reads CASSIGTEKLFF. The CDR3 bases are TGCGCCAGCAGCATCGGGACGGAAAAACTGTTTTTT.

This clone has a handful of counts. This chain uses TRBV13 with TRBJ2-7, with 7 bases that match TRBD2. J lost 11 bases, V lost 3 bases, and 4 bases had no gene match. This CDR3 region has 11 residues. In germline, CDR1 is PRHDT, CDR2 FYEKMQ (reference sequence). The CDR3, as DNA: TGTGCCAGCAGCTTGGGGAGGGAGAAGTACTTC. This codes for CASSLGREKYF.

This clone was counted only a few times. This sequence joins TRBV6-6 and TRBJ1-3; D gene uncertain. The CDR3 is 12 amino acids. With 0 bases removed from V and 7 bases from J, the gap between germline ends came to 4 bases. From germline, CDR1 is MNHNY and CDR2 SVGAGI (reference sequence). The CDR3 loop reads CASSYSGNTIYF. CDR3 bases: TGTGCCAGCAGTTACTCGGGGAACACCATATATTTT.

This clone was counted a single time. The chain uses TRBV11-2 and TRBJ2-1; 7 bases fit TRBD1. The CDR3 is made up of 14 amino acids. The germline CDR1 and CDR2 sequences are SGHAT and FQNNGV. V shed 2 bases and J 7 bases; nucleotides not matched to a gene: 5. Here the CDR3 DNA reads TGTGCCAGCAGCTTAACAGGGGTGGTGAATGAGCAGTTCTTC. Amino acids: CASSLTGVVNEQFF.

The chain couples TRBV4-1 to TRBJ2-2; D remains unclear. This CDR3 has 13 amino acids. Trimming took off 8 bases at V and 2 bases at J, with 9 bases between the two ends. Germline V gene lookup returns CDR1 MGHRA and CDR2 YSYEKL. Here the CDR3 DNA reads TGCGCCAGCCAAGGACGCAACACCGGGGAGCTGTTTTTT. It specifies CASQGRNTGELFF.

This clone has just one count. The chain uses TRBV15 and TRBJ1-1; 8 bases agree with TRBD1. V gave up 0 bases and J gave up 7 bases; unmatched junction bases: 4. The germline V gene has CDR1 LNHNV and CDR2 YYDKDF (reference sequence). This CDR3 is 14 amino acids long. The CDR3 bases are TGTGCCACCAGCAGAGACAGGGGGCTGGGTGAAGCTTTCTTT. Translated, it gives CATSRDRGLGEAFF.

The V and J genes are TRBV6-5 and TRBJ2-5; tentatively, D is TRBD1 (6 bases). V was trimmed by 2 bases and J by 9 bases, leaving 16 bases between them. CDR1 and CDR2 (germline): MNHEY, SVGAGI. CDR3 size: 14 residues. The CDR3 nucleotides read TGTGCCAGCAGTTACCACGGACAGTCATATGCCCAGTACTTC. This translates into CASSYHGQSYAQYF.

The chain combines TRBV6-1 with TRBJ1-1; 7 bases line up with TRBD1. In germline, CDR1 is MNHNS, CDR2 SASEGT. This CDR3 comprises 15 residues. V lost 4 bases to trimming and J lost 0 bases; unmatched junction nucleotides: 5. CDR3 nucleotides: TGTGCCAGCAGTGGGGGGGACAGATTGAACACTGAAGCTTTCTTT. This sequence encodes CASSGGDRLNTEAFF.

The V gene is TRBV9, the J gene TRBJ2-7, with a possible D match to TRBD2 (6 bases). CDR1 and CDR2 (germline): SGDLS, YYNGEE. This CDR3 has 15 amino acids. V was clipped by 0 bases and J by 0 bases, with 10 bases between them. CDR3 in amino acids: CASSVDSGSSYEQYF. In nucleotides, the CDR3 is TGTGCCAGCAGCGTAGATAGCGGTAGCTCCTACGAGCAGTACTTC.

The chain is built from TRBV2 and TRBJ2-5, with TRBD2 matching over 7 bases. J gave up 0 bases and V 3 bases, and 1 base lay outside the gene matches. Per the germline V gene, CDR1 is SNHLY and CDR2 is FYNNEI. The CDR3 is 14 residues long. The chain's CDR3 is CASSEREYQETQYF. The DNA of the CDR3 is TGTGCCAGCAGTGAGCGGGAGTACCAAGAGACCCAGTACTTC.